The clone carrying this T cell receptor (beta chain) turned up a few times. The antigen remains unidentified. The data derive from a study of T cell repertoires in cytomegalovirus infection. In the study overall: It can be stated that public TCR beta signatures indicated CMV infection as well as a matching HLA type. Study-wide points: Summed frequency of public TCR beta families distinguished CMV carriers with the relevant HLA. Ex vivo, HLA-C-restricted CMV-specific TCR beta clonotypes prevailed over the rest of the response.

V lost 0 bases and J lost 0, with 9 bases in between. Per germline, CDR1 LNHNV and CDR2 YYDKDF (reference sequence). The CDR3 contains 15 residues. From the reads, TCRdb called clonotypes with MiXCR, one entry per CDR3 protein. The sample lists tens of thousands of distinct CDR3 sequences, 25% to 30% occurring once. This TCR came from a human donor in good health (CMV status not recorded). Some clones in this sample may be carry-over from other donors' samples. The material sequenced was CD8+ T cells from cultured PBMCs, taken from culture after CMV antigen stimulation. This rearrangement joins TRBV15 to TRBJ2-7; either TRBD1 or TRBD2 may fit D (5 bases each). The CDR3 is CATSRDRESSYEQYF. The CDR3, as DNA: TGTGCCACCAGCAGAGACAGGGAGAGCTCCTACGAGCAGTACTTC.